This TCR beta chain derives from a study of shared clonotypes between healthy human individuals. Whole-study results and caveats: Limited genetic and exposure-history diversity came from having few donors. The authors expected sequencing depth to affect clonotype sharing among donors.

Produced via immunoSEQ multiplex PCR; TCRdb's table is partial and in-frame only. Of over a million clones listed, around 95% were seen once; the top ten hold approximately 1.2%. As concerns this clone: Its matching antigen is unknown. At the DNA level, this CDR3 is encoded by other sequences in the same sample as well.

Healthy adults negative for HIV, lacking recent acute infections or vaccinations, served as donors. CDR3 length equals 13 residues. The germline CDR1 and CDR2 sequences are SGHNT and YYREEE (reference sequence). V shed 2 bases and J shed 4 bases, with 7 bases lying between them. Sequencing used naive CD4+ T cells sorted from blood. Subset in this sample: CD45RA+ positively selected. The TCR sequence derives from a man aged 30-40 years in good health. The rearrangement links TRBV5-4 to TRBJ1-5; D remains unclear. Here the CDR3 DNA reads TGTGCCAGCAGCTTACGTGGAAATCAGCCCCAGCATTTT. Encoded protein: CASSLRGNQPQHF.